The 23 T cell receptor beta chains listed next were all sequenced from one sample in a study of blood T cell repertoires in COVID-19. Generated by immunoSEQ multiplex PCR, the TCRdb table keeps only in-frame clones and is missing some. This table holds around 480,000 clones, around 88% found once. Input material: peripheral blood. The receptors originated from a woman between 45 and 60 years old with COVID-19, enrolled during active disease.

The chain employs TRBV13 and TRBJ1-1; 7 bases agree with TRBD1. V was clipped by 6 bases and J by 0 bases; unmatched bases: 4. From germline, CDR1 is PRHDT and CDR2 FYEKMQ (reference sequence). There are 14 residues in the CDR3. This CDR3 is CASRTGTVNTEAFF. In nucleotides, the CDR3 is TGTGCCAGCAGGACCGGGACAGTGAACACTGAAGCTTTCTTT.

The V gene is TRBV30, the J gene TRBJ2-7; the match to TRBD1 covers 10 bases. This CDR3 contains 14 residues. V lost 0 bases and J lost 6; bases outside the gene matches: 5. Germline CDR1 GTSNPN, CDR2 SVGIG (reference sequence). As DNA, the CDR3 is TGTGCCTGGAGTGTAGAGGGACAGGGGATCGAGCAGTACTTC. Amino acid sequence: CAWSVEGQGIEQYF.

The rearrangement joins TRBV6-5 to TRBJ2-1, with D tentatively TRBD2 (6 bases). Germline values: CDR1 MNHEY, CDR2 SVGAGI. Trimming cost V 8 bases and J 5 bases, with 10 bases left between them. This CDR3 region has 12 residues. The chain's CDR3 is CASASANNEQFF. In nucleotides, the CDR3 is TGTGCCAGCGCTAGCGCAAACAATGAGCAGTTCTTC.

This clone was seen once. This sequence joins TRBV25-1 and TRBJ2-7; no clear D gene. This CDR3 contains 11 residues. V gave up 4 bases and J gave up 2 bases, with 3 bases separating them. Looked up from germline, CDR1 is MGHDK and CDR2 is SYGVNS. CDR3 nucleotides: TGTGCCAGCAGTGTAGCCTACGAGCAGTACTTC. Protein sequence: CASSVAYEQYF.

V gene TRBV5-4 combines with J gene TRBJ2-2; TRBD2 is a possible D gene (6 bases). From germline, CDR1 is SGHNT and CDR2 YYREEE (reference sequence). With 4 bases removed from V and 7 bases from J, the gap between germline ends came to 17 bases. CDR3 length equals 15 residues. The CDR3: CASSLGGLPGGELFF. Here the CDR3 DNA reads TGTGCCAGCAGCCTTGGGGGACTCCCCGGCGGGGAGCTGTTTTTT.

The V call is TRBV28, the J call TRBJ1-4; D unresolved. This CDR3 comprises 15 residues. Germline V gene sequence: CDR1 MDHEN, CDR2 SYDVKM. The V and J ends lost 2 bases and 0 bases respectively, with 7 bases between them. In nucleotides, the CDR3 is TGTGCCAGCAGTTTAACAGACGCAACTAATGAAAAACTGTTTTTT. Protein sequence: CASSLTDATNEKLFF.

The V call is TRBV4-1, the J call TRBJ1-1; perhaps TRBD1 as D (5 bases). Germline assignment: CDR1 MGHRA and CDR2 YSYEKL. The CDR3 has 14 residues. V was shortened by 1 base and J by 7 bases, with 13 bases between the two germline ends. The CDR3 nucleotides read TGCGCCAGCAGCCAAGCCAAGGGGCACTTTGAAGCTTTCTTT. Protein: CASSQAKGHFEAFF.

The V gene is TRBV9, the J gene TRBJ2-3; weak D call: TRBD2 (6 bases). Trimming stripped 1 base from V and 5 bases from J, with 11 bases between. Germline CDR1 and CDR2: SGDLS and YYNGEE. The CDR3 is 14 amino acids. The CDR3 DNA reads as TGTGCCAGCAGCGTATTCGGGGGTATAGATACGCAGTATTTT. Encoded protein: CASSVFGGIDTQYF.

The chain combines TRBV5-1 with TRBJ2-3; the match to TRBD1 covers 10 bases. Germline CDR1 is SGHRS and CDR2 is YFSETQ. The ends lost 0 bases at V and 9 bases at J; junction bases unmatched: 4. The CDR3 is 14 amino acids. CDR3 DNA: TGCGCCAGCAGCTTGGGACAGGGGGCTGCAACGCAGTATTTT. This encodes CASSLGQGAATQYF.

This clone appeared a few times. The chain carries TRBV7-9 and TRBJ1-2; 8 bases match TRBD1. The germline CDR1 and CDR2 sequences are SEHNR and FQNEAQ (reference sequence). There are 13 residues in the CDR3. Unmatched junction bases numbered 7, after V lost 9 bases and J lost 4 bases. The CDR3 sequence is CASNPTGGYGYTF. CDR3 coding DNA: TGTGCCAGTAACCCTACAGGGGGCTATGGCTACACCTTC.

This chain connects TRBV24-1 to TRBJ1-1; D is undetermined. The length of the CDR3 is 13 residues. CDR1 is KGHDR and CDR2 is SFDVKD in the germline V gene. V was trimmed by 4 bases and J by 3 bases, leaving 8 bases between them. CDR3 in amino acids: CATSDFSYTEAFF. The DNA for the CDR3 is TGTGCCACCAGTGACTTCTCTTACACTGAAGCTTTCTTT.

This chain uses TRBV18 with TRBJ2-2; D is perhaps TRBD1 (6 bases). The CDR3 length is 16 residues. In germline, CDR1 is KGHSH, CDR2 LQKENI. Trimming removed 0 bases at V and 0 bases at J, with 8 bases between. DNA for the CDR3: TGTGCCAGCTCACCACCGACAGGTTCGAACACCGGGGAGCTGTTTTTT. Translation: CASSPPTGSNTGELFF.

The V and J genes are TRBV6-1 and TRBJ2-7; 9 bases line up with TRBD2. The germline gives CDR1 MNHNS, CDR2 SASEGT. CDR3 length: 16 amino acids. The trim removed 0 bases at V and 5 bases at J, leaving 8 bases unmatched. CDR3 coding DNA: TGTGCCAGCAGTGAAGCTCTGGCGGGGGGGACCCACGAGCAGTACTTC. Translating it yields CASSEALAGGTHEQYF.

The rearrangement joins TRBV19 to TRBJ2-7; perhaps TRBD1 as D (6 bases). The CDR3 runs to 13 residues. Trimming took off 5 bases at V and 1 base at J, with 9 bases between the two ends. CDR1 is LNHDA and CDR2 is SQIVND in the germline V gene (reference sequence). CDR3 region: CASSSGVSYEQYF. The CDR3 DNA reads as TGTGCCAGTAGTTCAGGGGTATCCTACGAGCAGTACTTC.

This chain joins TRBV3-1 (or the pseudogene TRBV3-2) and TRBJ2-1, with unresolved D. V lost 5 bases, J lost 6 bases, and 20 bases lay in between. There are 16 residues in the CDR3. Germline CDR1 reads LGHDT; CDR2 reads YNNKEL (reference sequence). Written as DNA, the CDR3 is TGTGCCAGCAGCGCCTTTGGAGCTCCGATTTCCAATGAGCAGTTCTTC. Protein sequence: CASSAFGAPISNEQFF.

The rearrangement links TRBV24-1 to TRBJ2-7, with a possible D match to TRBD2 (5 bases). Germline CDR1 reads KGHDR; CDR2 reads SFDVKD. This CDR3 contains 16 residues. V was clipped by 5 bases and J by 2 bases, with 18 bases between them. The CDR3 DNA is TGTGCCACCAGTGGTGCTCTAGCTCCCCCTCCCTACGAGCAGTACTTC. Encoded protein: CATSGALAPPPYEQYF.

The chain joins TRBV28 to TRBJ1-2; D might be TRBD1 (5 bases). This CDR3 contains 12 residues. The germline V gene has CDR1 MDHEN and CDR2 SYDVKM. Between the trimmed V and J ends, which lost 4 bases and 6 bases, there was a span of 9 bases. CDR3 DNA: TGTGCCAGCAGTTACAGACAGAATGGCTACACCTTC. It yields the protein CASSYRQNGYTF.

This clone was recorded only once. Written as DNA, the CDR3 is TGTGCCACCTCCGACAGCCCCTTGAACACTGAAGCTTTCTTT. As protein: CATSDSPLNTEAFF. This sequence joins TRBV10-3 and TRBJ1-1; TRBD1 is a possible D gene (5 bases). V was cut by 10 bases and J by 0 bases, with 15 bases left in between. The V gene's germline CDR1 is ENHRY and CDR2 SYGVKD. This CDR3 region has 14 residues.

V gene TRBV10-1 combines with J gene TRBJ1-2; no clear D. CDR1 and CDR2 from the germline V gene are WNHNN and SYGVQD (reference sequence). The CDR3 has 13 residues. Trimming took 8 bases from V and 4 from J, leaving 14 bases between them. The CDR3, as DNA: TGCGCCAGCGCGGCCGGGGAGGGCTATGGCTACACCTTC. Amino acids: CASAAGEGYGYTF.

This clone was counted between two and nine times. This sequence joins TRBV20-1 and TRBJ2-1; D is perhaps TRBD1 (5 bases). The CDR3 contains 10 residues. Per the germline V gene, CDR1 is DFQATT and CDR2 is SNEGSKA (reference sequence). V lost 6 bases, J lost 9 bases, and 9 bases lay in between. The chain's CDR3 is CSALRGEQFF. CDR3 sequence (DNA): TGCAGTGCCCTTAGGGGTGAGCAGTTCTTC.

The chain joins TRBV5-5 to TRBJ1-4; TRBD1 agrees at 8 bases. Germline-derived CDR1 and CDR2 are SGHKS and YYEKEE (reference sequence). The CDR3 covers 19 residues. The V and J ends lost 4 bases and 0 bases, in that order; junction bases with no gene match: 14. Written as DNA, the CDR3 is TGTGCCAGCAGCGTCCGGGGTCGACAGGGGACCGCAACTAATGAAAAACTGTTTTTT. Its protein product is CASSVRGRQGTATNEKLFF.

The chain is built from TRBV27 and TRBJ2-7, with D possibly being TRBD1 (6 bases). Germline CDR1 is MNHEY and CDR2 is SMNVEV (reference sequence). Deletions cut 5 bases from V and 2 bases from J, with 16 bases between. This CDR3 spans 15 amino acids. The CDR3 loop reads CASSPLSTGPYEQYF. The CDR3 coding sequence is TGTGCCAGCAGTCCGCTCTCGACAGGACCCTACGAGCAGTACTTC.

The rearrangement links TRBV15 to TRBJ1-1; 8 positions match TRBD1. The V gene's germline CDR1 is LNHNV and CDR2 YYDKDF (reference sequence). This CDR3 comprises 16 residues. The V gene end was trimmed by 4 bases and the J gene end by 5 bases; junction bases not matched to a gene: 12. The CDR3 sequence is CATSKGQGARGTEAFF. DNA of the CDR3: TGTGCCACCAGCAAGGGGCAGGGGGCGAGAGGAACTGAAGCTTTCTTT.